This T cell receptor (beta chain) originates from a study of early T cells in non-severe SARS-CoV-2 infection. Study-level background: RNA in bulk from unsorted whole blood was sequenced, and chains were unpaired. Findings and caveats of the study: Database matching using VDJdb favored anti-spike CD8 responses, with private and CD4 specificities left missing.

This clonotype was detected a few times. The antigen remains unidentified. The length of the CDR3 is 12 residues. Trimming shortened V by 7 bases and J by 5 bases, and 11 bases separated the two germline ends. From germline, CDR1 is LGHNT and CDR2 FRNRAP. Attachment of unique molecular identifiers was made to individual cDNA molecules. In TCRdb, the 5' RACE reads were re-called with MiXCR into one record per CDR3 protein. The sample has about 46,000 distinct CDR3 sequences, roughly 10% seen once. The rearrangement joins TRBV12-5 to TRBJ1-1; possible D gene TRBD1, 5 bases. The clonotype comes from an adult who was a healthcare worker with PCR-confirmed SARS-CoV-2 infection or an uninfected control (not recorded which). The input for sequencing was whole blood, taken at baseline. In DNA form, the CDR3 reads TGTGCTAGTGCCCTCGAGGGGACTGAAGCTTTCTTT. This translates into CASALEGTEAFF.